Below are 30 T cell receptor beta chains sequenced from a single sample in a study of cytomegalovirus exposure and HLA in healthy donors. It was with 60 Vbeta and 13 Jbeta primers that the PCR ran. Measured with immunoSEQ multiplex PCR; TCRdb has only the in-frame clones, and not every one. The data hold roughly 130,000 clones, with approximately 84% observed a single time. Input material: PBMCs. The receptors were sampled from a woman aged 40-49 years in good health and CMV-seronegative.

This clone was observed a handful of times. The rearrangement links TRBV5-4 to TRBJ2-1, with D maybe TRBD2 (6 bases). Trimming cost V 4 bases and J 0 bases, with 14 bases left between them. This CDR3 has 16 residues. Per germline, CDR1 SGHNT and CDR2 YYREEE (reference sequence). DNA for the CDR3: TGTGCCAGCAGCCCCCAGCGGGCGGGCTCCTACAATGAGCAGTTCTTC. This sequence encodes CASSPQRAGSYNEQFF.

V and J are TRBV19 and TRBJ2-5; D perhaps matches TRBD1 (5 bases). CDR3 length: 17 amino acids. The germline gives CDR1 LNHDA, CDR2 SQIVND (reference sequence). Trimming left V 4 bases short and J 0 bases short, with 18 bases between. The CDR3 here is CASSRQIAPEYQETQYF. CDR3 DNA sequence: TGTGCCAGTAGTAGACAGATCGCGCCCGAGTACCAAGAGACCCAGTACTTC.

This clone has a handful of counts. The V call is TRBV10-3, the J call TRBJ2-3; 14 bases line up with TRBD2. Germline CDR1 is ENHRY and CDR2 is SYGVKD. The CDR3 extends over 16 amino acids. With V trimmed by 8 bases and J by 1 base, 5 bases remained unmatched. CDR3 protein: CAIQPGLAGGTDTQYF. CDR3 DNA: TGTGCCATCCAACCGGGACTAGCGGGGGGCACAGATACGCAGTATTTT.

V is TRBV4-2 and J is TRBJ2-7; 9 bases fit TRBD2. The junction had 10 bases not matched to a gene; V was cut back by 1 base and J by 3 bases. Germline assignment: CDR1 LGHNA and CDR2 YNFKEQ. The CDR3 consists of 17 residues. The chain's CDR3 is CASSQGPAGGNHYEQYF. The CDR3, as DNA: TGTGCCAGCAGCCAAGGTCCAGCGGGGGGCAATCACTACGAGCAGTACTTC.

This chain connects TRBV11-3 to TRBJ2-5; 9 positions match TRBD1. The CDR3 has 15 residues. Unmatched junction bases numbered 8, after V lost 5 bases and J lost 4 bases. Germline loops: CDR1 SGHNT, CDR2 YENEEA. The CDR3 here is CASSLSGQGLETQYF. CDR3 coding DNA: TGTGCCAGCAGCCTAAGTGGACAGGGGCTAGAGACCCAGTACTTC.

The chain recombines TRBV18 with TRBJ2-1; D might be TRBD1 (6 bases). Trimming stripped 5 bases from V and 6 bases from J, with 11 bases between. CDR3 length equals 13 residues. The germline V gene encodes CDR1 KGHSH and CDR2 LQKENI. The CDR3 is CASSIDRSNEQFF. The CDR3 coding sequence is TGTGCCAGCTCAATTGACAGGTCCAATGAGCAGTTCTTC.

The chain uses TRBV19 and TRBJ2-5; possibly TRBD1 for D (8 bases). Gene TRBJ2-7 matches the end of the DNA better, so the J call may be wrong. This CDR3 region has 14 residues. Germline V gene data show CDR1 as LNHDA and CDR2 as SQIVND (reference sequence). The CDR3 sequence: CASSSGGQVHEQYF. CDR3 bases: TGTGCCAGTAGTTCGGGGGGACAGGTCCACGAGCAGTACTTC.

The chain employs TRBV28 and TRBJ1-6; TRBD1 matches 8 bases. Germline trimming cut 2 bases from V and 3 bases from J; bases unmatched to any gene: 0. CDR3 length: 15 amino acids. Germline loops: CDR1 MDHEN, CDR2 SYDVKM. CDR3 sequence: CASSLTGGYNSPLHF. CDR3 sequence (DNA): TGTGCCAGCAGTTTAACAGGGGGCTATAATTCACCCCTCCACTTT.

The CDR3 is CASSLGSSRGYEQYF. The CDR3 DNA reads TGTGCCAGCAGCTTAGGGTCCAGCCGGGGTTACGAGCAGTACTTC. The V gene is TRBV7-9, the J gene TRBJ2-7, with D tentatively TRBD2 (5 bases). Looked up from germline, CDR1 is SEHNR and CDR2 is FQNEAQ (reference sequence). This CDR3 comprises 15 residues. The V gene lost 1 base and the J gene lost 4 bases, with 14 bases spanning the gap.

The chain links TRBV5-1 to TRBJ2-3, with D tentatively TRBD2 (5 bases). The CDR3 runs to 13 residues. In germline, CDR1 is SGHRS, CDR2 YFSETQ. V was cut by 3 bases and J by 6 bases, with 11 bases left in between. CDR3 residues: CASSSGGFDTQYF. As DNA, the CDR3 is TGCGCCAGCAGCTCCGGCGGGTTTGATACGCAGTATTTT.

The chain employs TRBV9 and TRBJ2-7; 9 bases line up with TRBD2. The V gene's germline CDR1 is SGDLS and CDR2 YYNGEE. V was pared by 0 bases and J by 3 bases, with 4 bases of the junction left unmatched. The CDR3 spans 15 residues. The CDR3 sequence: CASSVGGTSNYEQYF. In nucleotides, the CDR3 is TGTGCCAGCAGCGTAGGAGGGACTAGCAACTACGAGCAGTACTTC.

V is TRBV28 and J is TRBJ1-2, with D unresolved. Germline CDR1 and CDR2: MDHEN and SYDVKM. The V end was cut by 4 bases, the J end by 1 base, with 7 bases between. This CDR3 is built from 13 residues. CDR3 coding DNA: TGTGCCAGCAGTTCGGCGGATAACTATGGCTACACCTTC. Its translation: CASSSADNYGYTF.

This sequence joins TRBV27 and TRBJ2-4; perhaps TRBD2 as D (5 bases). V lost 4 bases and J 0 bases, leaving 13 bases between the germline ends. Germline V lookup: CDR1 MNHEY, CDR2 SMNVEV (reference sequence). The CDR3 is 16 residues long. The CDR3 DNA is TGTGCCAGCAGTTCTCACGGACTGGAAGCCAAAAACATTCAGTACTTC. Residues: CASSSHGLEAKNIQYF.

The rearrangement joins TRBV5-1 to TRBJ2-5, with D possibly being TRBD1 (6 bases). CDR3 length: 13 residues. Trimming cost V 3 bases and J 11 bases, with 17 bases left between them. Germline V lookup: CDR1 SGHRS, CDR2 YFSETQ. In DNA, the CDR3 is TGCGCCAGCAGCTCCCAGCGCGAGGGGGAGCAGTACTTC. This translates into CASSSQREGEQYF.

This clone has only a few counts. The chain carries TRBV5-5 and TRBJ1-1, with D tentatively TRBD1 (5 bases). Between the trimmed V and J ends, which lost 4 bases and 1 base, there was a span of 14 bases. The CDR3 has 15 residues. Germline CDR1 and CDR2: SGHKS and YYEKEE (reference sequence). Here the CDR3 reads CASSPTRQRNTEAFF. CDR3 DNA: TGTGCCAGCAGCCCTACGCGACAGAGGAACACTGAAGCTTTCTTT.

This CDR3 reads CASSAGIAKNIQYF. The CDR3 bases are TGTGCCAGCAGTGCAGGAATAGCCAAAAACATTCAGTACTTC. The chain is built from TRBV25-1 and TRBJ2-4; D ambiguous. Germline assignment: CDR1 MGHDK and CDR2 SYGVNS. CDR3 length equals 14 residues. Trimming removed 4 bases at V and 0 bases at J, with 7 bases between.

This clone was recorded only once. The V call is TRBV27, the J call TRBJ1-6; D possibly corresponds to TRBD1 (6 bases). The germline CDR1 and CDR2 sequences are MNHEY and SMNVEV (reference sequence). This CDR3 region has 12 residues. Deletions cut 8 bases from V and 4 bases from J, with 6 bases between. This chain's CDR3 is CASGQYNSPLHF. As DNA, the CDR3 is TGTGCCAGCGGACAGTATAATTCACCCCTCCACTTT.

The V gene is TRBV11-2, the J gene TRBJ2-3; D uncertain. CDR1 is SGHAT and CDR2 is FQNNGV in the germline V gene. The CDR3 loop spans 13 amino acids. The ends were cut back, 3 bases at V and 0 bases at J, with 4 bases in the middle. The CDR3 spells CASSFESTDTQYF. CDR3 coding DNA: TGTGCCAGCAGCTTCGAGAGCACAGATACGCAGTATTTT.

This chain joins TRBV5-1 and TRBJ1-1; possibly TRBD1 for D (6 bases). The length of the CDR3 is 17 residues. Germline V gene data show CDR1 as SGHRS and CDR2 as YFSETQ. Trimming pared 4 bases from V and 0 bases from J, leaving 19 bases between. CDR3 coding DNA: TGCGCCAGCAGCGGCACCACAGGGAATAGAATGAACACTGAAGCTTTCTTT. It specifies CASSGTTGNRMNTEAFF.

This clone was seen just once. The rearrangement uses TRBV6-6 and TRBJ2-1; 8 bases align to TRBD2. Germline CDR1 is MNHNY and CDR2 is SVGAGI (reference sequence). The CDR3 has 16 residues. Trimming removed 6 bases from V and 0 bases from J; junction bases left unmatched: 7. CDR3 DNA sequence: TGTGCCAGCAGCGCCTTAGCGGGGAGCTCCTACAATGAGCAGTTCTTC. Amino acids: CASSALAGSSYNEQFF.

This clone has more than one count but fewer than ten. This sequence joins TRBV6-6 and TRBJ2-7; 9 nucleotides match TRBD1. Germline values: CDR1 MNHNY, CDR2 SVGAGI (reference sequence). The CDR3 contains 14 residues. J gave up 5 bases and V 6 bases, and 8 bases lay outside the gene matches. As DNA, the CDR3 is TGTGCCAGCAGACCGGGACAGGGAGGGAACGAGCAGTACTTC. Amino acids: CASRPGQGGNEQYF.

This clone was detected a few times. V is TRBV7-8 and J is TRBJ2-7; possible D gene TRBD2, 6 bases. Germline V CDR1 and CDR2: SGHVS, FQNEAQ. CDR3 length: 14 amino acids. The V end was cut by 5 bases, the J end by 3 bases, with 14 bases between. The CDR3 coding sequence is TGTGCCAGCAGCCTCCGGGACTCCCTCTACGAGCAGTACTTC. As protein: CASSLRDSLYEQYF.

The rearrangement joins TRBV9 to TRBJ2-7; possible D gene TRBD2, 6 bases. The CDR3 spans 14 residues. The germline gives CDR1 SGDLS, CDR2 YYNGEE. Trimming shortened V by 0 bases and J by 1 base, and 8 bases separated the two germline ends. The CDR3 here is CASSVAAGSYEQYF. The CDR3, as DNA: TGTGCCAGCAGCGTAGCCGCGGGATCCTACGAGCAGTACTTC.

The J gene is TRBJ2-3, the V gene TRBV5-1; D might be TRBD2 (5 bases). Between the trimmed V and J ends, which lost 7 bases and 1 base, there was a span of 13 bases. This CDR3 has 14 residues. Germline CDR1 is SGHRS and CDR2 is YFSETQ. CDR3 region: CASAPAVGTDTQYF. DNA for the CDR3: TGCGCCAGCGCCCCAGCGGTCGGCACAGATACGCAGTATTTT.

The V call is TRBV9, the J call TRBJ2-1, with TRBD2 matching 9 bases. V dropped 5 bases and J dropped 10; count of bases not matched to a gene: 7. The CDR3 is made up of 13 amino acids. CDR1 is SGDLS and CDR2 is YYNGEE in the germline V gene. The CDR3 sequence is CASSGGGGSEQFF. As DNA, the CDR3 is TGTGCCAGCAGTGGCGGGGGGGGGTCGGAGCAGTTCTTC.

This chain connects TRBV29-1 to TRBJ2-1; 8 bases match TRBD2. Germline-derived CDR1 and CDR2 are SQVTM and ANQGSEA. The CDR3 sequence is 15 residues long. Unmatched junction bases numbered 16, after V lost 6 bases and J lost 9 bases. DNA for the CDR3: TGCAGCGTAGCCCCCAGAGTCCGGGGGGGCAGTGAGCAGTTCTTC. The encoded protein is CSVAPRVRGGSEQFF.

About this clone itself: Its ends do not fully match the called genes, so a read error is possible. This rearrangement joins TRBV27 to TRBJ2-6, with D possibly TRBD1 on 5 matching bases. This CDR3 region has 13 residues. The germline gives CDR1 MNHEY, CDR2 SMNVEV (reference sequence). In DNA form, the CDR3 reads TGTGCCAGCCAACTCTCTGGGGCCAACGGCCTGACTTTC. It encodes CASQLSGANGLTF. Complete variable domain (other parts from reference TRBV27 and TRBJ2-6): EAQVTQNPRYLITVTGKKLTVTCSQNMNHEYMSWYRQDPGLGLRQIYYSMNVEVTDKGDVPEGYKVSRKEKRNFPLILESPSPNQTSLYFCASQLSGANGLTFGAGSRLTVL.

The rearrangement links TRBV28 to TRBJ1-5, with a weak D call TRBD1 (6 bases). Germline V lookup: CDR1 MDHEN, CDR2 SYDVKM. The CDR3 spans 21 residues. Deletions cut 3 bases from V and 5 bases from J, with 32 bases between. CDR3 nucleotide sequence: TGTGCCAGCAGTTTCCCTGTAGGGATTGGACGAGCAGGGGTGAGTGATCAGCCCCAGCATTTT. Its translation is CASSFPVGIGRAGVSDQPQHF. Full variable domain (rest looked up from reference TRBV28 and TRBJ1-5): DVKVTQSSRYLVKRTGEKVFLECVQDMDHENMFWYRQDPGLGLRLIYFSYDVKMKEKGDIPEGYSVSREKKERFSLILESASTNQTSMYLCASSFPVGIGRAGVSDQPQHFGDGTRLSIL.

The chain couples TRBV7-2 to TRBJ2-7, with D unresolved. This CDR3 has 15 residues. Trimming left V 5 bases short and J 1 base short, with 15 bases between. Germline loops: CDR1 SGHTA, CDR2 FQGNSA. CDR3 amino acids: CASSPLLGSSYEQYF. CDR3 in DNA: TGTGCCAGCAGCCCGCTGCTGGGCAGTTCCTACGAGCAGTACTTC.

CDR3 coding DNA: TGTGCCAGCAGCTTGGAGCTAGCGGCAAATGAGCAGTTCTTC. This translates into CASSLELAANEQFF. This chain joins TRBV5-5 and TRBJ2-1; 7 positions match TRBD2. The germline gives CDR1 SGHKS, CDR2 YYEKEE (reference sequence). The length of the CDR3 is 14 residues. V shed 0 bases and J 7 bases; nucleotides not matched to a gene: 4.